Presented here are 25 T cell receptor beta chains from one specimen sequenced in a study of blood T cell repertoires in COVID-19 (dated by TCRdb to the early 2020s). The receptor library was made with the immunoSEQ multiplex PCR assay. TCRdb limited this immuneACCESS table to in-frame rearrangements with V and J called. A share of clones is missing; checked studies link under half to unresolved V genes, and the rest is unexplained. In all, the sample holds almost 95,000 clones, and 65% to 85% of those were seen once. The ten largest clonotypes hold roughly 6.3% of the sample. The sample comprised peripheral blood. The source is a man aged 55-75 years with acute or convalescent COVID-19.

The chain carries TRBV6-6 and TRBJ1-1; D gene ambiguous. In germline, CDR1 is MNHNY, CDR2 SVGAGI (reference sequence). This CDR3 has 14 residues. Trimming took off 0 bases at V and 1 base at J, with 6 bases between the two ends. The CDR3: CASSYSRQNTEAFF. The CDR3 DNA sequence: TGTGCCAGCAGTTACTCGAGACAGAACACTGAAGCTTTCTTT.

This chain connects TRBV2 to TRBJ1-2; the match to TRBD1 covers 8 bases. The germline gives CDR1 SNHLY, CDR2 FYNNEI. V dropped 3 bases and J dropped 2; count of bases not matched to a gene: 5. The CDR3 runs to 15 residues. CDR3 nucleotide sequence: TGTGCCAGCAGTGACTATACAGGGGGAAACTATGGCTACACCTTC. Translated: CASSDYTGGNYGYTF.

As for this clone: One junction end does not reproduce the germline sequence, and a read error may be involved. This rearrangement joins TRBV19 to TRBJ1-1; TRBD1 matches at 7 bases. Germline lookup yields CDR1 LNHDA and CDR2 SQIVND (reference sequence). The CDR3 length is 13 residues. CDR3 nucleotides: TGTGCCAGTTCTAACAGGGGAAACAGTGAAGCTTTCTTT. Amino acids: CASSNRGNSEAFF.

This rearrangement joins TRBV18 to TRBJ2-1, with 8 bases aligning to TRBD1. The V segment lost 0 bases and the J segment 5 bases; nucleotides outside the gene matches: 6. Per germline, CDR1 KGHSH and CDR2 LQKENI. There are 16 residues in the CDR3. The CDR3 reads CASSPPDRGIHNEQFF. Here the CDR3 DNA reads TGTGCCAGCTCACCACCAGACAGGGGAATCCACAATGAGCAGTTCTTC.

V is TRBV6-5 and J is TRBJ1-2; D may be TRBD1 (6 bases). V lost 5 bases to trimming and J lost 8 bases, with 15 bases between them. Germline lookup yields CDR1 MNHEY and CDR2 SVGAGI. The CDR3 consists of 13 residues. CDR3 region: CASSPYRVRGYTF. DNA for the CDR3: TGTGCCAGCAGTCCGTACAGGGTTAGAGGCTACACCTTC.

This rearrangement joins TRBV5-6 to TRBJ1-5, with D unresolved. Trimming shortened V by 0 bases and J by 0 bases, and 4 bases separated the two germline ends. The germline CDR1 and CDR2 sequences are SGHDT and YYEEEE. The CDR3 spans 14 residues. The CDR3 DNA reads as TGTGCCAGCAGCTTGGTGTATAGCAATCAGCCCCAGCATTTT. Its protein is CASSLVYSNQPQHF.

The gene calls are TRBV7-8 and TRBJ1-6; 11 bases line up with TRBD1. The CDR3 loop spans 19 amino acids. Germline CDR1 SGHVS, CDR2 FQNEAQ. V was pared by 5 bases and J by 0 bases, with 9 bases of the junction left unmatched. CDR3 residues: CASSLSRDRGSSYNSPLHF. The CDR3 DNA sequence: TGTGCCAGCAGCCTGTCCCGGGACAGGGGGAGCTCCTATAATTCACCCCTCCACTTT.

This clone was detected a few times. The rearrangement uses TRBV5-4 and TRBJ1-6; 7 bases align to TRBD1. The CDR3 has 15 residues. The V and J ends lost 4 bases and 9 bases, in that order; junction bases with no gene match: 10. Germline lookup yields CDR1 SGHNT and CDR2 YYREEE (reference sequence). CDR3 coding DNA: TGTGCCAGCAGCCTGAACAGGGGTTTAGGTTCACCCCTCCACTTT. This encodes CASSLNRGLGSPLHF.

The CDR3 bases are TGTGCCAGCAGCCCAGGACAGGGAAGCAATCAGCCCCAGCATTTT. As protein: CASSPGQGSNQPQHF. V gene TRBV7-2 combines with J gene TRBJ1-5; the match to TRBD1 covers 8 bases. CDR1 is SGHTA, CDR2 FQGNSA, per germline. This CDR3 region has 15 residues. Trimming removed 5 bases from V and 1 base from J; junction bases left unmatched: 4.

Only a few counts were recorded for this clone. The chain's CDR3 is CASSPTDRERAEAFF. The CDR3 DNA follows: TGTGCCAGCAGCCCGACCGACAGGGAAAGAGCTGAAGCTTTCTTT. This chain connects TRBV13 to TRBJ1-1, with 7 bases aligning to TRBD1. J gave up 6 bases and V 5 bases, and 12 bases lay outside the gene matches. Germline CDR1 is PRHDT and CDR2 is FYEKMQ (reference sequence). CDR3 length: 15 amino acids.

V usage is TRBV7-9 and J usage is TRBJ1-4, with a possible D match to TRBD1 (5 bases). Germline loops: CDR1 SEHNR, CDR2 FQNEAQ (reference sequence). This CDR3 spans 14 amino acids. Trimming took off 5 bases at V and 8 bases at J, with 15 bases between the two ends. This CDR3 is CASSPRGWGEKLFF. CDR3 nucleotides: TGTGCCAGCAGCCCACGGGGGTGGGGAGAAAAACTGTTTTTT.

The chain uses TRBV13 and TRBJ1-6; 9 bases map to TRBD1. Trimming at V came to 5 bases and at J to 7 bases, leaving 3 bases not matched to a gene. The germline V gene has CDR1 PRHDT and CDR2 FYEKMQ (reference sequence). The CDR3 has 14 amino acids. CDR3 DNA sequence: TGTGCCAGCAGCGCCGGACAGGGGAATTCACCCCTCCACTTT. Translating it yields CASSAGQGNSPLHF.

V gene TRBV9 combines with J gene TRBJ1-2; 12 bases are a match to TRBD1. The trim removed 4 bases at V and 6 bases at J, leaving 4 bases unmatched. CDR1 SGDLS and CDR2 YYNGEE come from the germline V gene. The CDR3 is 14 amino acids. The chain's CDR3 is CASSRRDRGHGYTF. In nucleotides, the CDR3 is TGTGCCAGCAGCCGCCGGGACAGGGGGCATGGCTACACCTTC. Looking up the rest from reference TRBV9 and TRBJ1-2 gives the full variable domain: DSGVTQTPKHLITATGQRVTLRCSPRSGDLSVYWYQQSLDQGLQFLIQYYNGEERAKGNILERFSAQQFPDLHSELNLSSLELGDSALYFCASSRRDRGHGYTFGSGTRLTVV.

CDR3 protein: CASSVGLTGYGYTF. CDR3 nucleotide sequence: TGTGCCAGCAGCGTAGGCCTTACAGGGTATGGCTACACCTTC. The rearrangement links TRBV9 to TRBJ1-2; tentatively, D is TRBD1 (6 bases). The V end lost 0 bases, the J end lost 5 bases, and 11 bases lay between the germline ends. The CDR3 extends over 14 amino acids. CDR1 is SGDLS, CDR2 YYNGEE, per germline. The whole variable domain, filled in from reference TRBV9 and TRBJ1-2, reads DSGVTQTPKHLITATGQRVTLRCSPRSGDLSVYWYQQSLDQGLQFLIQYYNGEERAKGNILERFSAQQFPDLHSELNLSSLELGDSALYFCASSVGLTGYGYTFGSGTRLTVV.

The chain carries TRBV3-1 (or the pseudogene TRBV3-2) and TRBJ2-5, with D possibly TRBD2 on 5 matching bases. The CDR3 contains 15 residues. From germline, CDR1 is LGHDT and CDR2 YNNKEL (reference sequence). Deletions cut 0 bases from V and 3 bases from J, with 11 bases between. The CDR3 DNA reads as TGTGCCAGCAGCCAAGAGCCCGGGGTTAAAGAGACCCAGTACTTC. It codes for CASSQEPGVKETQYF.

The gene calls are TRBV12-5 and TRBJ2-3; D not certain. The germline V gene encodes CDR1 LGHNT and CDR2 FRNRAP. This CDR3 contains 13 residues. V was cut by 3 bases and J by 12 bases, with 16 bases left in between. The chain's CDR3 is CASGLVGQTNQYF. The DNA of the CDR3 is TGTGCTAGTGGTTTAGTCGGTCAAACGAACCAGTATTTT.

This chain uses TRBV12-3 or TRBV12-4 with TRBJ2-7; 7 positions agree with TRBD1. This CDR3 is built from 13 residues. Trimming took 5 bases from V and 2 from J; bases not matched to a gene: 3. CDR3 coding DNA: TGTGCCAGCAGTAGACAGGGTACCTACGAGCAGTACTTC. Amino acids: CASSRQGTYEQYF.

In its sample, this clone was seen a few times. The rearrangement joins TRBV3-1 (or the pseudogene TRBV3-2) to TRBJ1-2, with D possibly matching TRBD1 (6 bases). This CDR3 contains 13 residues. The germline V gene encodes CDR1 LGHDT and CDR2 YNNKEL (reference sequence). V lost 4 bases to trimming and J lost 6 bases, with 12 bases between them. DNA of the CDR3: TGTGCCAGCAGCCTGTACAGGGATGATGGCTACACCTTC. Its protein is CASSLYRDDGYTF.

The chain links TRBV5-1 to TRBJ2-2; tentative D call: TRBD1 (7 bases). This CDR3 contains 14 residues. Trimming left V 4 bases short and J 7 bases short, with 14 bases between. Germline lookup yields CDR1 SGHRS and CDR2 YFSETQ. CDR3 nucleotides: TGCGCCAGCAGCGCGGGACAGAGCCTCGGGGAGCTGTTTTTT. Its protein product is CASSAGQSLGELFF.

This clone was observed once. The J gene is TRBJ1-2, the V gene TRBV5-4; D may be TRBD1 (5 bases). The CDR3 spans 15 residues. Germline CDR1 SGHNT, CDR2 YYREEE (reference sequence). The ends were cut back, 4 bases at V and 2 bases at J, with 15 bases in the middle. The chain's CDR3 is CASSPGGVINYGYTF. Here the CDR3 DNA reads TGTGCCAGCAGCCCGGGGGGGGTTATCAACTATGGCTACACCTTC.

The chain carries TRBV2 and TRBJ2-1; 10 nucleotides match TRBD2. Per the germline V gene, CDR1 is SNHLY and CDR2 is FYNNEI. V shed 7 bases and J 9 bases; nucleotides not matched to a gene: 15. The CDR3 is 16 residues long. As DNA, the CDR3 is TGTGCCAGCACCAATACAGCCGGGACTAGCGTTGGTGAGCAGTTCTTC. Protein product: CASTNTAGTSVGEQFF. Supplemented by reference TRBV2 and TRBJ2-1, the full variable domain reads EPEVTQTPSHQVTQMGQEVILRCVPISNHLYFYWYRQILGQKVEFLVSFYNNEISEKSEIFDDQFSVERPDGSNFTLKIRSTKLEDSAMYFCASTNTAGTSVGEQFFGPGTRLTVL.

This chain joins TRBV6-6 and TRBJ1-3, with no clear D. Germline V gene sequence: CDR1 MNHNY, CDR2 SVGAGI (reference sequence). Trimming took 8 bases from V and 1 from J, leaving 12 bases between them. The CDR3 contains 14 residues. CDR3 protein: CASGVGGSGNTIYF. In DNA form, the CDR3 reads TGTGCCAGCGGCGTAGGAGGTTCTGGAAACACCATATATTTT.

The chain is built from TRBV7-3 and TRBJ2-6, with 8 bases fitting TRBD1. CDR1 is SGHTA, CDR2 FQGTGA, per germline. The CDR3 consists of 15 residues. J gave up 2 bases and V 5 bases, and 2 bases lay outside the gene matches. The CDR3 here is CASSPGGAGANVLTF. CDR3 DNA sequence: TGTGCCAGCAGCCCAGGGGGCGCTGGGGCCAACGTCCTGACTTTC.

The chain has TRBV5-4 and TRBJ1-1; no clear D gene. V lost 4 bases and J 5 bases, leaving 12 bases between the germline ends. This CDR3 has 13 residues. From germline, CDR1 is SGHNT and CDR2 YYREEE (reference sequence). The CDR3 sequence: CASSGKEGTEAFF. The CDR3 nucleotides read TGTGCCAGCAGCGGCAAGGAGGGAACTGAAGCTTTCTTT.

The chain carries TRBV5-6 and TRBJ1-2; D not certain. CDR1 is SGHDT and CDR2 is YYEEEE in the germline V gene. Trimming pared 5 bases from V and 2 bases from J, leaving 10 bases between. The CDR3 is 13 amino acids. CDR3 amino acids: CASSLTPNYGYTF. The CDR3 nucleotides are TGTGCCAGCAGTCTTACTCCGAACTATGGCTACACCTTC.